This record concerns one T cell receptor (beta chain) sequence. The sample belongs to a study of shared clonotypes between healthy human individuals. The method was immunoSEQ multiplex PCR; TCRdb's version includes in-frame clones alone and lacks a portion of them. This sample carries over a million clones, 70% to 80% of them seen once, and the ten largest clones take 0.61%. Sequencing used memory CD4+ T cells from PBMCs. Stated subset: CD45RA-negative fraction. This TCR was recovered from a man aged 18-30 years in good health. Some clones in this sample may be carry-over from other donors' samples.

The CDR3 region has the DNA TGTGCCAGCACAGGACTGTTCCACGGCAATGAGCAGTTCTTC. Its protein product is CASTGLFHGNEQFF. The chain uses TRBV27 and TRBJ2-1, with D perhaps matching TRBD2 (5 bases). This CDR3 has 14 amino acids. Per germline, CDR1 MNHEY and CDR2 SMNVEV (reference sequence). V was clipped by 7 bases and J by 6 bases, with 16 bases between them.